The present entry profiles one T cell receptor beta chain with its context. As handled by the study authors: The assay estimated nucleated cells by amplifying reference gene primers. TCRdb's table, derived via immunoSEQ multiplex PCR, lists solely in-frame clones and lacks some. V and J calls plus clone size are reproduced from that table; the DNA served to infer D and trimming. Altogether about 440,000 clones are present, around 88% being singletons, with the ten largest covering around 4.5%. Germline V gene lookup returns CDR1 SGHVS and CDR2 FQNEAQ. V was pared by 5 bases and J by 3 bases, with 12 bases of the junction left unmatched. The CDR3 is made up of 17 amino acids. The data are from a study of blood T cell repertoires in COVID-19. Study context: PBMCs, B-cell-depleted T cells, or T cells were the source of the cDNA or gDNA that made up the material.

This chain joins TRBV7-8 and TRBJ2-2; 7 positions agree with TRBD2. Source material: peripheral blood. This clonotype was sampled from a woman in her 30s with acute or convalescent COVID-19. DNA for the CDR3: TGTGCCAGCAGCCCTGGGGGAGGGACCAAGTACACCGGGGAGCTGTTTTTT. It specifies CASSPGGGTKYTGELFF.